One and the same sample provided the 8 T cell receptor beta chains below, sequenced in a study of memory CD4+ T cells and cytomegalovirus serostatus. The sort gate was single viable CD3+CD4+CD8-CD45RO+ cells for memory CD4+ T cells. The data were produced by immunoSEQ multiplex PCR, yet TCRdb's version contains in-frame clones alone and is incomplete. Among 50,000 to 75,000 clones listed, approximately 85% were seen once. Sequenced sample: memory CD4+ T cells from blood. Every receptor here comes from an adult in good health and CMV-seronegative.

This sequence joins TRBV19 and TRBJ2-7, with D possibly called TRBD1 or TRBD2 (5 bases each). CDR3 length: 13 residues. V was cut by 4 bases and J by 4 bases, with 11 bases left in between. CDR1 and CDR2 (germline): LNHDA, SQIVND (reference sequence). This CDR3 is CASSTHGAYEQYF. Here the CDR3 DNA reads TGTGCCAGTAGTACTCACGGGGCGTACGAGCAGTACTTC.

The chain has TRBV7-6 and TRBJ2-1; D gene unclear. V was pared by 2 bases and J by 2 bases, with 10 bases between. The CDR3 has 15 residues. CDR1 and CDR2 from the germline V gene are SGHVS and FNYEAQ. Here the CDR3 DNA reads TGTGCCAGCAGCTTAAGATCCAGCCCCTACAATGAGCAGTTCTTC. Amino acids: CASSLRSSPYNEQFF.

V gene TRBV6-6 combines with J gene TRBJ1-5, with TRBD1 identical over 7 bases. Trimming removed 8 bases from V and 6 bases from J; junction bases left unmatched: 7. The CDR3 contains 13 residues. CDR1 and CDR2 (germline): MNHNY, SVGAGI (reference sequence). The CDR3: CASGDSSSQPQHF. CDR3 sequence (DNA): TGTGCCAGCGGGGACAGTTCATCTCAGCCCCAGCATTTT.

V is TRBV6-6 and J is TRBJ2-1; 8 nucleotides line up with TRBD2. CDR1 MNHNY and CDR2 SVGAGI come from the germline V gene (reference sequence). The junction had 7 bases not matched to a gene; V was cut back by 5 bases and J by 4 bases. CDR3 length equals 15 residues. The CDR3 loop is CASSLETGGYNEQFF. CDR3 coding DNA: TGTGCCAGCAGTCTCGAGACGGGGGGGTACAATGAGCAGTTCTTC.

The gene calls are TRBV19 and TRBJ2-2; the D gene could be TRBD1 or TRBD2 (6 bases each). This CDR3 is 15 amino acids long. Per germline, CDR1 LNHDA and CDR2 SQIVND (reference sequence). Deletions cut 5 bases from V and 4 bases from J, with 14 bases between. CDR3 residues: CASSGGTTFTGELFF. The CDR3 nucleotides read TGTGCCAGTAGTGGGGGGACAACATTCACCGGGGAGCTGTTTTTT. The full variable domain, its missing parts supplied by reference TRBV19 and TRBJ2-2, is DGGITQSPKYLFRKEGQNVTLSCEQNLNHDAMYWYRQDPGQGLRLIYYSQIVNDFQKGDIAEGYSVSREKKESFPLTVTSAQKNPTAFYLCASSGGTTFTGELFFGEGSRLTVL.

The chain is built from TRBV28 and TRBJ2-1, with 8 bases lining up with TRBD2. This CDR3 spans 17 amino acids. With V trimmed by 5 bases and J by 5 bases, 14 bases remained unmatched. The germline CDR1 and CDR2 sequences are MDHEN and SYDVKM. In DNA form, the CDR3 reads TGTGCCAGCAGTCCTCCCCGACTAGGCGGGAGGAACAATGAGCAGTTCTTC. This translates into CASSPPRLGGRNNEQFF.

The chain carries TRBV11-2 and TRBJ2-3; 8 positions match TRBD2. Germline-derived CDR1 and CDR2 are SGHAT and FQNNGV. The CDR3 is 15 residues long. Trimming at V came to 3 bases and at J to 6 bases, leaving 8 bases not matched to a gene. In nucleotides, the CDR3 is TGTGCCAGCAGCTTCTTCAGCGGGAGAACGGATACGCAGTATTTT. Its protein product is CASSFFSGRTDTQYF.

CDR3 sequence reads: CASSPNRGQGVTEAFF. The CDR3 region has the DNA TGTGCCAGCTCACCGAACAGGGGGCAGGGGGTCACTGAAGCTTTCTTT. The gene calls are TRBV18 and TRBJ1-1; 9 positions match TRBD1. Germline V CDR1 and CDR2: KGHSH, LQKENI. The V gene end was trimmed by 3 bases and the J gene end by 4 bases; junction bases not matched to a gene: 9. CDR3 length equals 16 residues.